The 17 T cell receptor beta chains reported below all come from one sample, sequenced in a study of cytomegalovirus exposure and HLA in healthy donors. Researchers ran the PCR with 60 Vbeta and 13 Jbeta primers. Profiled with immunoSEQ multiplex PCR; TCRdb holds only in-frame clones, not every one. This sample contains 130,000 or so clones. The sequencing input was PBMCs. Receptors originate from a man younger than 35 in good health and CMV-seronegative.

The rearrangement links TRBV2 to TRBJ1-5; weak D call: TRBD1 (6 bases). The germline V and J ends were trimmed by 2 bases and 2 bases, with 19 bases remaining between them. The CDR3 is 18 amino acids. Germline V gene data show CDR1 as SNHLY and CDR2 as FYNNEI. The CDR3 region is CASSERGGARWGNQPQHF. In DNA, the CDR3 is TGTGCCAGCAGTGAAAGGGGGGGAGCAAGGTGGGGCAATCAGCCCCAGCATTTT. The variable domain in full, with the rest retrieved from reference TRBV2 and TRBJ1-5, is EPEVTQTPSHQVTQMGQEVILRCVPISNHLYFYWYRQILGQKVEFLVSFYNNEISEKSEIFDDQFSVERPDGSNFTLKIRSTKLEDSAMYFCASSERGGARWGNQPQHFGDGTRLSIL.

The CDR3 loop reads CASSDSSGASDTQYF. CDR3 coding DNA: TGTGCCAGCAGTGACAGTAGCGGGGCGTCAGATACGCAGTATTTT. V is TRBV6-4 and J is TRBJ2-3; 8 nucleotides line up with TRBD2. Germline values: CDR1 MRHNA, CDR2 SNTAGT. The ends lost 2 bases at V and 4 bases at J; junction bases unmatched: 5. The CDR3 consists of 15 residues.

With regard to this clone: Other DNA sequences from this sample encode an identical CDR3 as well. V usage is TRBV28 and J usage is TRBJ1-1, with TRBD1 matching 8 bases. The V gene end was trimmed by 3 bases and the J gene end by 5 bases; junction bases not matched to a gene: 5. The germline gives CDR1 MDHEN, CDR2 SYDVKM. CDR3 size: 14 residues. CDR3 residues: CASSLGTGGTEAFF. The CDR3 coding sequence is TGTGCCAGCAGTTTGGGCACAGGGGGTACTGAAGCTTTCTTT.

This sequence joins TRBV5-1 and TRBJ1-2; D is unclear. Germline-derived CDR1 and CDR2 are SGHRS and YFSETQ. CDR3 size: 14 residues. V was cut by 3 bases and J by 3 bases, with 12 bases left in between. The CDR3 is CASSSEGQHYGYTF. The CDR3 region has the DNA TGCGCCAGCAGCTCGGAGGGCCAGCACTATGGCTACACCTTC.

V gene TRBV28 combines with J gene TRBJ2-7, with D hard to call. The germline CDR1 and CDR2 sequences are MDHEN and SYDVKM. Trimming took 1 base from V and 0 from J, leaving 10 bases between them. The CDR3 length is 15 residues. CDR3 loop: CASSLFGGSSYEQYF. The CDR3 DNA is TGTGCCAGCAGTTTATTTGGCGGCAGCTCCTACGAGCAGTACTTC.

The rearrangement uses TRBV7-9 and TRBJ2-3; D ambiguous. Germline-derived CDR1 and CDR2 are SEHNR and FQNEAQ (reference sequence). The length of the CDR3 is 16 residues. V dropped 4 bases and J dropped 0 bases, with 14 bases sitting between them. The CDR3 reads CASSSRVAVSTDTQYF. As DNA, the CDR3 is TGTGCCAGCAGCTCCCGGGTAGCCGTAAGCACAGATACGCAGTATTTT.

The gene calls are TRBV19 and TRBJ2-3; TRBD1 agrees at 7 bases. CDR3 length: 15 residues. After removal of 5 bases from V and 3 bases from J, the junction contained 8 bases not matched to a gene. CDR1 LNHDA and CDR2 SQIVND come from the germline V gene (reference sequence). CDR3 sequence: CASSQQGSRTDTQYF. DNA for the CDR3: TGTGCCAGTAGTCAACAGGGGAGCAGGACAGATACGCAGTATTTT. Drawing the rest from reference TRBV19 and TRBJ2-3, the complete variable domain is DGGITQSPKYLFRKEGQNVTLSCEQNLNHDAMYWYRQDPGQGLRLIYYSQIVNDFQKGDIAEGYSVSREKKESFPLTVTSAQKNPTAFYLCASSQQGSRTDTQYFGPGTRLTVL.

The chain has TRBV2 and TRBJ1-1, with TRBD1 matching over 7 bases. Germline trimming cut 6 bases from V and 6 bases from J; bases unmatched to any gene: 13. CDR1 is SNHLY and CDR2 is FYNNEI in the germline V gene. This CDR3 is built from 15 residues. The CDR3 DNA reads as TGTGCCAGCAGGGAAAACAGGGGAGAGAGAGCTGAAGCTTTCTTT. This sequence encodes CASRENRGERAEAFF.

This chain's CDR3 is CASSSPLQATQYF. The CDR3 region has the DNA TGTGCCAGCAGCTCTCCCCTGCAGGCCACGCAGTATTTT. This rearrangement joins TRBV7-2 to TRBJ2-3; no clear D. The CDR3 runs 13 residues. Germline V CDR1 and CDR2: SGHTA, FQGNSA. Trimming pared 4 bases from V and 9 bases from J, leaving 14 bases between.

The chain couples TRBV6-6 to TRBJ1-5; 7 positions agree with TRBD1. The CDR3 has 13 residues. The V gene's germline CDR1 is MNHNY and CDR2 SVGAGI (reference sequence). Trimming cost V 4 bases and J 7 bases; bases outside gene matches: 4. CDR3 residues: CASSSRGEQPQHF. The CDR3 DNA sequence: TGTGCCAGCAGTTCCAGGGGGGAACAGCCCCAGCATTTT.

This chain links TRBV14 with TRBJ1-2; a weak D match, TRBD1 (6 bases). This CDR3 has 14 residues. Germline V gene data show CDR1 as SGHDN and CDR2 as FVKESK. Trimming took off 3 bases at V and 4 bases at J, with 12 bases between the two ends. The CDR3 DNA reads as TGTGCCAGCAGCCACACTCAGGGGATCTATGGCTACACCTTC. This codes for CASSHTQGIYGYTF.

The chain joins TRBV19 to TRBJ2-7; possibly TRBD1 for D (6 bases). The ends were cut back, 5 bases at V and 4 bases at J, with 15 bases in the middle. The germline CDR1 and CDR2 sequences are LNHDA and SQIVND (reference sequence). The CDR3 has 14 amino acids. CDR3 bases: TGTGCCAGTAGTGACTTGAACAGGGCTTACGAGCAGTACTTC. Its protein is CASSDLNRAYEQYF.

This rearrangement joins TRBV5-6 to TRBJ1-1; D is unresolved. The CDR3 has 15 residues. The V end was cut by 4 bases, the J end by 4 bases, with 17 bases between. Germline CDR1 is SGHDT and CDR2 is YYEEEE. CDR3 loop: CASSPEARPGTEAFF. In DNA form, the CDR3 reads TGTGCCAGCAGCCCGGAGGCCCGGCCGGGCACTGAAGCTTTCTTT.

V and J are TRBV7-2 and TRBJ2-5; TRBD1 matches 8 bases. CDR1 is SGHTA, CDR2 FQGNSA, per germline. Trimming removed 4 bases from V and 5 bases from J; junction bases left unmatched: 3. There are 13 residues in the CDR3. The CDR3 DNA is TGTGCCAGCAGCTCCAGGGGGCTGGAGACCCAGTACTTC. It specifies CASSSRGLETQYF.

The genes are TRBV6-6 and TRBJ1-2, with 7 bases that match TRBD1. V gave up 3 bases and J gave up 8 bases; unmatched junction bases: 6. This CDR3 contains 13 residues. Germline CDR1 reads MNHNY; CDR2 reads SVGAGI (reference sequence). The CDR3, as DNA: TGTGCCAGCAGTTATACCGAGGGGGCAGGCTACACCTTC. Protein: CASSYTEGAGYTF.

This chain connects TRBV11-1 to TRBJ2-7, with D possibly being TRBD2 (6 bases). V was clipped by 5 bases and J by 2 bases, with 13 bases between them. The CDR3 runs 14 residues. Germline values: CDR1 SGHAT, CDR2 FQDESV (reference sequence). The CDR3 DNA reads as TGTGCCAGCAGCCTAGTGGGGGGACCCTACGAGCAGTACTTC. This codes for CASSLVGGPYEQYF.

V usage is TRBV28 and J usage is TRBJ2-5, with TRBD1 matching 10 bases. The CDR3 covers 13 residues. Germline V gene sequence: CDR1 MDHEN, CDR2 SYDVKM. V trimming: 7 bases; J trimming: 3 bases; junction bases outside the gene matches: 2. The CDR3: CASKDRGKETQYF. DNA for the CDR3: TGTGCCAGCAAGGACAGGGGGAAAGAGACCCAGTACTTC.